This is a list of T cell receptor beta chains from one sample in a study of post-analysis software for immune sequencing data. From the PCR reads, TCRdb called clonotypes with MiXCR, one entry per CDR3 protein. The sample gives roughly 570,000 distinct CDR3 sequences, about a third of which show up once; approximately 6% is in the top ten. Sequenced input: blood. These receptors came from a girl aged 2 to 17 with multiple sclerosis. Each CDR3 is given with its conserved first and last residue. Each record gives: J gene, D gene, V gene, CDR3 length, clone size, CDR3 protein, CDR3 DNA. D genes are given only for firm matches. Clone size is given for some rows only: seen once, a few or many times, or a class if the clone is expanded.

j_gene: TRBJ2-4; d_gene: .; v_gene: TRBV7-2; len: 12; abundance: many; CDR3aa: CASSLAQSLQYF; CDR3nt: TGTGCCAGCAGCTTAGCGCAGAGTCTTCAGTACTTC
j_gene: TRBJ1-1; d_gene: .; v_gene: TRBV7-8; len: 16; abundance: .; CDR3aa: CASSSSPRGWETEAFF; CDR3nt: TGTGCCAGCAGCTCATCCCCCCGGGGATGGGAAACTGAAGCTTTCTTT
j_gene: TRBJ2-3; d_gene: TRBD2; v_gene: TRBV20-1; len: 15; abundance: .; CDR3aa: CSANPLAGRGDTQYF; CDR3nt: TGCAGTGCTAACCCACTAGCGGGGAGGGGGGATACGCAGTATTTT
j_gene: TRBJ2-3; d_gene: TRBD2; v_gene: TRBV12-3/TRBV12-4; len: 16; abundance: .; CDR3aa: CASSFGLAGVTDTQYF; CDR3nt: TGTGCCAGCAGTTTCGGTCTAGCGGGGGTCACAGATACGCAGTATTTT
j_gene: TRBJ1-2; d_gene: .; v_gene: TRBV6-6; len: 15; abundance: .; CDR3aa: CASSYSEVVNYDYTF; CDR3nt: TGTGCCAGCAGTTACTCAGAGGTAGTTAACTATGACTACACCTTC
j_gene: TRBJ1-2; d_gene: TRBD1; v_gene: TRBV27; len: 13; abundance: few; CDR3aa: CASSFGQGERYTF; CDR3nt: TGTGCCAGCAGTTTCGGACAGGGGGAAAGGTACACCTTC
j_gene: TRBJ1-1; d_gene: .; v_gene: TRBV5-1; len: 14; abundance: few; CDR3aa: CASSTNQGAAEAFF; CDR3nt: TGCGCCAGCAGCACTAACCAGGGAGCCGCTGAAGCTTTCTTT
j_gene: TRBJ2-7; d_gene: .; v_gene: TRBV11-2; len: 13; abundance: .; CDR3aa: CASSLVSRVEQYF; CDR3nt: TGTGCCAGCAGCTTAGTTAGTCGGGTCGAGCAGTACTTC
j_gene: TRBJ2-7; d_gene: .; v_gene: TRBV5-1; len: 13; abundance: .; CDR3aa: CASSLRTGTQQYF; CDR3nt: TGCGCCAGCAGCTTGCGGACCGGGACACAGCAGTACTTC
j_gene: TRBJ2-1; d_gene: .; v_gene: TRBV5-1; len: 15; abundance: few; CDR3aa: CASSRSVSSYNEQFF; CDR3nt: TGCGCCAGCAGCCGATCAGTAAGCTCCTACAATGAGCAGTTCTTC
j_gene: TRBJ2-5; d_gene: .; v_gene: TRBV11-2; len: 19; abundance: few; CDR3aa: CASSLRRSGGLEVRRAQYF; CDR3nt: TGTGCCAGCAGCTTAAGGAGGAGTGGGGGCCTCGAAGTCCGACGGGCCCAGTACTTC
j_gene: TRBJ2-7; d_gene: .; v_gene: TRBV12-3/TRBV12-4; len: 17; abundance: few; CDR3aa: CASSLTPHGGSYNEQYF; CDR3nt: TGTGCCAGCAGTTTAACCCCCCACGGGGGCTCCTACAATGAGCAGTACTTC
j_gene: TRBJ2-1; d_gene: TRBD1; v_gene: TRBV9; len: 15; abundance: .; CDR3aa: CASSQRDRDPGEQFF; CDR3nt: TGTGCCAGCAGTCAACGAGACAGGGATCCGGGTGAGCAGTTCTTC
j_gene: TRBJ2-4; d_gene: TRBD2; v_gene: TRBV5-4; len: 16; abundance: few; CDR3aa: CASSPTGTRAYNEQYF; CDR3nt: TGTGCCAGCAGCCCAACCGGGACTAGAGCCTACAATGAGCAGTACTTC
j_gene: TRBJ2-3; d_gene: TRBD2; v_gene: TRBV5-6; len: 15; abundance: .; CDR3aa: CASSTLAGGPNTQYF; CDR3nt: TGTGCCAGCAGCACCCTAGCGGGGGGGCCCAATACGCAGTATTTT
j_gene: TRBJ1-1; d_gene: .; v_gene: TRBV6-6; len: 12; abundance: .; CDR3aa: CASSYRAERAFF; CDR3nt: TGTGCCAGCAGTTACCGGGCGGAGAGAGCTTTCTTT
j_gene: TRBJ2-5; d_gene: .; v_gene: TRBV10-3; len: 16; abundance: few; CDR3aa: CAISAIGTRLQETQYF; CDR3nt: TGTGCCATCAGTGCTATCGGAACAAGACTTCAAGAGACCCAGTACTTC
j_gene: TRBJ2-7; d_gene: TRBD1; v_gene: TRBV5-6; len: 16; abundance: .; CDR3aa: CASSLGGQALYNEQYF; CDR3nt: TGTGCCAGCAGCTTGGGAGGACAGGCACTTTACAATGAGCAGTACTTC
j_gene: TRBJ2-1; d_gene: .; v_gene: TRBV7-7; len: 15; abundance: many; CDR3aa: CASSSGGPQANEQFF; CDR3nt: TGTGCTAGCAGCTCCGGGGGGCCCCAAGCCAATGAGCAGTTCTTC
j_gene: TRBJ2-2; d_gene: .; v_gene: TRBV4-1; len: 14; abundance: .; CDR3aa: CASSRLQGGGELFF; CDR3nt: TGCGCCAGCAGCCGCTTACAGGGTGGCGGGGAGCTGTTTTTT
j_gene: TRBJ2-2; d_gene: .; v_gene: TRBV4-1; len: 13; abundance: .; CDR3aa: CASSRGQLEELFF; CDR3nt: TGCGCCAGCAGCCGAGGACAGTTGGAGGAGCTGTTTTTT
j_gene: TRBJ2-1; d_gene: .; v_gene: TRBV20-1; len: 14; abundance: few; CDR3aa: CSVGRAGSYNEQFF; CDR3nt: TGCAGTGTAGGTAGGGCTGGCTCCTACAATGAGCAGTTCTTC
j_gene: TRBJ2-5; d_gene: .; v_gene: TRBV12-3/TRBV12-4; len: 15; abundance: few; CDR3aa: CASSTRQGGGETQYF; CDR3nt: TGTGCCAGCAGTACCCGACAGGGAGGCGGAGAGACCCAGTACTTC
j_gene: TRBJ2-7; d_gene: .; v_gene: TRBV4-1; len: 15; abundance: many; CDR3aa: CASSQGRQARYEQYF; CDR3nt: TGCGCCAGCAGCCAAGGACGTCAGGCGCGCTACGAGCAGTACTTC
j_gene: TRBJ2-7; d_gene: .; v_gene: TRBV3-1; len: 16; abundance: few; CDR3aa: CASSAGILTPYYEQYF; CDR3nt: TGTGCCAGCAGTGCGGGTATACTCACCCCTTATTACGAGCAGTACTTC
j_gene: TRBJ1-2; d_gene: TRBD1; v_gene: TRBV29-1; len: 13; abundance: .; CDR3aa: CSVVQGSNYGYTF; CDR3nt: TGCAGCGTGGTACAGGGGTCCAACTATGGCTACACCTTC
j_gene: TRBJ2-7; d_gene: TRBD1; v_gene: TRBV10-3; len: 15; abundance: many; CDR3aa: CAISRDRVTYHEQYF; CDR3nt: TGTGCCATCAGTCGGGACAGGGTAACCTACCACGAGCAGTACTTC
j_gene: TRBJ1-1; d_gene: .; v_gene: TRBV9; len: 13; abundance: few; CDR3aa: CASSVVAGTEAFF; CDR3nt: TGTGCCAGCAGCGTAGTGGCCGGCACTGAAGCTTTCTTT
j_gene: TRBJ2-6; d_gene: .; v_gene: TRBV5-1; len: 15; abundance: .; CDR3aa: CASSLPDSGANVLTF; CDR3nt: TGCGCCAGCAGCTTGCCGGACTCTGGGGCCAACGTCCTGACTTTC
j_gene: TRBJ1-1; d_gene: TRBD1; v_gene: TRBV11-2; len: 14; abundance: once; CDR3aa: CASSTDRANTEAFF; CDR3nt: TGTGCCAGCAGCACGGACAGGGCGAACACTGAAGCTTTCTTT
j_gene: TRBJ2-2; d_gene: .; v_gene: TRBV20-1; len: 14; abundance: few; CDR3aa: CSASDAQGSGELFF; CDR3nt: TGCAGTGCTAGCGACGCACAGGGTTCCGGGGAGCTGTTTTTT
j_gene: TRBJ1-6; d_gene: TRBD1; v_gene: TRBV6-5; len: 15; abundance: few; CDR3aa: CASRDPQGASSPLHF; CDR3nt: TGTGCCAGCAGGGACCCGCAGGGGGCCAGTTCACCCCTCCACTTT
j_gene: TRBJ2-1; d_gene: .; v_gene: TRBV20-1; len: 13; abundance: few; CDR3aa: CSASRLVSNEQFF; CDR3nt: TGCAGTGCTAGTCGACTAGTCTCCAATGAGCAGTTCTTC
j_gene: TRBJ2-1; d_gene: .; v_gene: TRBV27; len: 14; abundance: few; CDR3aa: CASSLDSGGNEQFF; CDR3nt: TGTGCCAGCAGTTTGGACAGCGGCGGCAATGAGCAGTTCTTC
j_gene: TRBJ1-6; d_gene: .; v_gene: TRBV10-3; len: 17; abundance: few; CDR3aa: CAVGFMSPQGYNSPLHF; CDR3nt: TGTGCCGTGGGATTCATGAGCCCCCAGGGCTATAATTCACCCCTCCACTTT
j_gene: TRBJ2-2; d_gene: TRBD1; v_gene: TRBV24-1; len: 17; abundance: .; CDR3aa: CATSDFIGTGITGELFF; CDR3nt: TGTGCCACCAGTGATTTTATCGGGACAGGGATCACCGGGGAGCTGTTTTTT
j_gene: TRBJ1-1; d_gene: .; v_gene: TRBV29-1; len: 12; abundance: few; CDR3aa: CSVRQLNTEAFF; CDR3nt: TGCAGCGTACGACAGTTGAACACTGAAGCTTTCTTT
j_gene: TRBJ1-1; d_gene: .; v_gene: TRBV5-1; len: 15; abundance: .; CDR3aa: CASSLERIPNTEAFF; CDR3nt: TGCGCCAGCAGCTTGGAGAGGATACCCAACACTGAAGCTTTCTTT
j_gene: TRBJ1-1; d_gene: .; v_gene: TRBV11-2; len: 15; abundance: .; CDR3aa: CASSGRDNPNTEAFF; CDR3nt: TGTGCCAGCAGCGGGCGGGACAACCCGAACACTGAAGCTTTCTTT
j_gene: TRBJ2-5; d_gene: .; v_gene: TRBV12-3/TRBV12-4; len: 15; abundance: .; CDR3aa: CASSPAGAMRATQYF; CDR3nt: TGTGCCAGCAGTCCTGCGGGGGCCATGCGGGCGACCCAGTACTTC